Following are 30 T cell receptor beta chains from one sample sequenced in a study of T cell responses to AZD1222 COVID-19 vaccine. The protocol was immunoSEQ multiplex PCR, while the TCRdb copy is restricted to in-frame clones and leaves out a portion. The repertoire holds just under 150,000 clones, with approximately 86% as singletons. The sample in question was peripheral blood, obtained 28 days after the second AZD1222 dose. These receptors all come from an adult who received the AZD1222 COVID-19 vaccine.

The chain combines TRBV6-5 with TRBJ2-4, with D perhaps TRBD1 (5 bases). Trimming took off 7 bases at V and 0 bases at J, with 7 bases between the two ends. Germline assignment: CDR1 MNHEY and CDR2 SVGAGI. The CDR3 loop spans 13 amino acids. CDR3 nucleotide sequence: TGTGCCAGCAAGGGGCTAGCCAAAAACATTCAGTACTTC. It codes for CASKGLAKNIQYF.

The rearrangement links TRBV19 to TRBJ1-6; D might be TRBD1 (5 bases). This CDR3 has 13 residues. Germline V gene lookup returns CDR1 LNHDA and CDR2 SQIVND (reference sequence). V was clipped by 7 bases and J by 5 bases, with 9 bases between them. This CDR3 is CASNQGNNSPLHF. As DNA, the CDR3 is TGTGCCAGTAACCAGGGAAATAATTCACCCCTCCACTTT.

The chain links TRBV27 to TRBJ1-4, with 8 nucleotides matching TRBD1. With 2 bases clipped from V and 8 bases from J, the junction kept 4 bases outside the gene matches. Germline loops: CDR1 MNHEY, CDR2 SMNVEV (reference sequence). The CDR3 contains 14 residues. The CDR3: CASSLQGAGEKLFF. The CDR3 region has the DNA TGTGCCAGCAGTTTACAGGGGGCAGGAGAAAAACTGTTTTTT.

This clone was seen only once. The chain carries TRBV18 and TRBJ1-2, with 10 bases identical to TRBD1. The germline gives CDR1 KGHSH, CDR2 LQKENI. CDR3 length: 15 residues. J lost 3 bases, V lost 2 bases, and 3 bases had no gene match. The CDR3 region is CASSPGDRGYYGYTF. DNA for the CDR3: TGTGCCAGCTCACCAGGGGACAGGGGTTACTATGGCTACACCTTC.

This clone was seen a handful of times. Written as DNA, the CDR3 is TGTGCCAGTAGACCGACAGAACTTTATGGCTACACCTTC. Translation gives CASRPTELYGYTF. This chain links TRBV19 with TRBJ1-2; a possible D gene is TRBD1 (5 bases). The germline V and J ends were trimmed by 6 bases and 5 bases, with 13 bases remaining between them. Germline CDR1 reads LNHDA; CDR2 reads SQIVND (reference sequence). The CDR3 totals 13 residues.

This clone was found once. The chain links TRBV10-2 to TRBJ1-5; 8 bases match TRBD1. The V gene's germline CDR1 is WSHSY and CDR2 SAAADI. This CDR3 comprises 14 residues. V lost 6 bases to trimming and J lost 1 base; unmatched junction nucleotides: 2. Written as DNA, the CDR3 is TGCGCCAGCAGCGGACAGGGAAGCAATCAGCCCCAGCATTTT. It is translated as CASSGQGSNQPQHF.

This sequence joins TRBV28 and TRBJ2-2; D not certain. Germline V gives CDR1 MDHEN, CDR2 SYDVKM. The V end lost 1 base, the J end lost 1 base, and 10 bases lay between the germline ends. CDR3 length: 16 amino acids. CDR3 in amino acids: CASSLFAGLNTGELFF. The CDR3 DNA reads as TGTGCCAGCAGTTTATTTGCAGGTTTGAACACCGGGGAGCTGTTTTTT.

The chain is built from TRBV5-4 and TRBJ1-6, with D uncertain. V was pared by 1 base and J by 1 base, with 3 bases between. Germline V gene sequence: CDR1 SGHNT, CDR2 YYREEE (reference sequence). The CDR3 runs to 14 residues. The CDR3 nucleotides are TGTGCCAGCAGCTTGTCTTCCTATAATTCACCCCTCCACTTT. Its translation: CASSLSSYNSPLHF.

The CDR3 loop reads CASSSSGLAITDTQYF. Written as DNA, the CDR3 is TGCGCCAGCAGCTCGTCGGGACTAGCCATAACAGATACGCAGTATTTT. J is TRBJ2-3 and V is TRBV10-1; 9 positions agree with TRBD2. V shed 6 bases, J shed 3 bases, and the junction held 10 bases outside the gene matches. Germline V gene data show CDR1 as WNHNN and CDR2 as SYGVQD (reference sequence). The CDR3 length is 16 residues.

The chain carries TRBV12-3 or TRBV12-4 and TRBJ1-2; no definite D call. The CDR3 has 13 amino acids. Trimming left V 3 bases short and J 8 bases short, with 13 bases between. CDR3 nucleotide sequence: TGTGCCAGCAGTTTGGGGATCAGGTTAGGCTACACCTTC. It codes for CASSLGIRLGYTF.

The chain links TRBV3-1 (or the pseudogene TRBV3-2) to TRBJ2-1; tentatively, D is TRBD2 (5 bases). CDR3 length: 17 amino acids. Trimming left V 0 bases short and J 0 bases short, with 12 bases between. The V gene's germline CDR1 is LGHDT and CDR2 YNNKEL (reference sequence). In DNA form, the CDR3 reads TGTGCCAGCAGCCAAGAGTACGGAGGCACCTCCTACAATGAGCAGTTCTTC. This gives the protein CASSQEYGGTSYNEQFF.

The chain recombines TRBV10-3 with TRBJ2-5; a possible D gene is TRBD1 (5 bases). The V gene's germline CDR1 is ENHRY and CDR2 SYGVKD. V was cut by 2 bases and J by 2 bases, with 12 bases left in between. CDR3 length equals 15 residues. CDR3 sequence (DNA): TGTGCCATCAGTGAGGAGGCAGGGCCTCAAGAGACCCAGTACTTC. Its translation: CAISEEAGPQETQYF.

The chain carries TRBV7-9 and TRBJ2-7, with D possibly being TRBD1 or TRBD2 (5 bases each). The CDR3 runs 15 residues. The germline V and J ends were trimmed by 5 bases and 0 bases, with 14 bases remaining between them. Germline values: CDR1 SEHNR, CDR2 FQNEAQ (reference sequence). The CDR3 region is CASSPGTVLSYEQYF. CDR3 in DNA: TGTGCCAGCAGCCCCGGGACGGTTCTCTCCTACGAGCAGTACTTC.

The J gene is TRBJ2-2, the V gene TRBV18; D is undetermined. In germline, CDR1 is KGHSH, CDR2 LQKENI. The ends were cut back, 4 bases at V and 6 bases at J, with 12 bases in the middle. The CDR3 has 14 amino acids. This CDR3 is CASSLDTVSGELFF. The CDR3 DNA follows: TGTGCCAGCTCACTCGACACGGTGTCCGGGGAGCTGTTTTTT. The whole variable domain, remainder taken from reference TRBV18 and TRBJ2-2, is NAGVMQNPRHLVRRRGQEARLRCSPMKGHSHVYWYRQLPEEGLKFMVYLQKENIIDESGMPKERFSAEFPKEGPSILRIQQVVRGDSAAYFCASSLDTVSGELFFGEGSRLTVL.

This sequence joins TRBV2 and TRBJ2-5; the D gene is possibly TRBD1 (6 bases). The CDR3 has 15 amino acids. V was shortened by 8 bases and J by 1 base, with 17 bases between the two germline ends. Germline-derived CDR1 and CDR2 are SNHLY and FYNNEI. The CDR3 nucleotides are TGTGCCAGCCGACAGGAGACCAATCCCCAAGAGACCCAGTACTTC. Protein: CASRQETNPQETQYF.

The count of this clone is one. This chain uses TRBV30 with TRBJ2-3; no clear D. This CDR3 comprises 16 residues. The germline CDR1 and CDR2 sequences are GTSNPN and SVGIG (reference sequence). Between the trimmed V and J ends, which lost 4 bases and 4 bases, there was a span of 21 bases. CDR3 DNA: TGTGCCTGGAACCCAACAAGGCCCGGAGCCGCAGATACGCAGTATTTT. Its protein product is CAWNPTRPGAADTQYF.

The chain combines TRBV19 with TRBJ1-6; D perhaps matches TRBD1 (5 bases). V was cut by 1 base and J by 7 bases, with 11 bases left in between. The CDR3 has 15 amino acids. Germline assignment: CDR1 LNHDA and CDR2 SQIVND (reference sequence). The CDR3 loop is CASSIGGTLNSPLHF. The CDR3 region has the DNA TGTGCCAGTAGTATAGGAGGGACCTTGAATTCACCCCTCCACTTT.

The V and J genes are TRBV3-1 (or the pseudogene TRBV3-2) and TRBJ1-1, with D uncertain. V was cut by 8 bases and J by 1 base, with 14 bases left in between. CDR1 and CDR2 (germline): LGHDT, YNNKEL (reference sequence). The CDR3 is 14 residues long. Here the CDR3 DNA reads TGTGCCAGCGGAAGGGTAGGAGGGAACACTGAAGCTTTCTTT. Translated: CASGRVGGNTEAFF.

This clone was counted a few times. The chain employs TRBV6-5 and TRBJ2-2, with D maybe TRBD1 (6 bases). Trimming removed 6 bases at V and 5 bases at J, with 10 bases between. CDR1 and CDR2 (germline): MNHEY, SVGAGI. The CDR3 consists of 13 residues. CDR3 loop: CASSRTETGELFF. The CDR3 bases are TGTGCCAGCAGCCGGACAGAGACCGGGGAGCTGTTTTTT.

The V and J genes are TRBV3-1 (or the pseudogene TRBV3-2) and TRBJ2-5; 7 bases fit TRBD2. Unmatched junction bases numbered 7, after V lost 1 base and J lost 2 bases. From germline, CDR1 is LGHDT and CDR2 YNNKEL (reference sequence). The CDR3 is made up of 16 amino acids. The CDR3 protein is CASSQGTTSVQETQYF. CDR3 bases: TGTGCCAGCAGCCAAGGTACTACTAGCGTACAAGAGACCCAGTACTTC.

The rearrangement joins TRBV28 to TRBJ1-2; the D is unclear. Trimming cost V 4 bases and J 3 bases, with 9 bases left between them. From germline, CDR1 is MDHEN and CDR2 SYDVKM. The CDR3 runs 13 residues. The CDR3 spells CASSYRADYGYTF. The CDR3 DNA is TGTGCCAGCAGTTATAGGGCGGACTATGGCTACACCTTC.

This chain joins TRBV5-1 and TRBJ1-4; D is undetermined. The V and J ends lost 0 bases and 3 bases respectively, with 12 bases between them. Germline V gene sequence: CDR1 SGHRS, CDR2 YFSETQ. This CDR3 has 16 residues. The CDR3 DNA sequence: TGCGCCAGCAGCTTGGCCGGAGGGTCTCCTAATGAAAAACTGTTTTTT. Translation gives CASSLAGGSPNEKLFF.

This clone was seen more than once but under ten times. V usage is TRBV4-2 and J usage is TRBJ2-7; 14 bases are a match to TRBD2. CDR3 length equals 16 residues. The trim removed 2 bases at V and 3 bases at J, leaving 3 bases unmatched. Germline V gene sequence: CDR1 LGHNA, CDR2 YNFKEQ. CDR3 nucleotides: TGTGCCAGCAGCCAACAAGGGACTAGCGGGAGCTACGAGCAGTACTTC. Its translation is CASSQQGTSGSYEQYF.

The chain has TRBV24-1 and TRBJ2-3, with 7 bases that match TRBD2. CDR1 and CDR2 (germline): KGHDR, SFDVKD. J gave up 0 bases and V 6 bases, and 5 bases lay outside the gene matches. The CDR3 length is 15 residues. The DNA of the CDR3 is TGTGCCACCAGTCGCGGGGGAACTAGCACAGATACGCAGTATTTT. Protein: CATSRGGTSTDTQYF.

The J gene is TRBJ2-7, the V gene TRBV7-9, with D tentatively TRBD1 or TRBD2 (5 bases each). Germline CDR1 SEHNR, CDR2 FQNEAQ (reference sequence). Trimming shortened V by 1 base and J by 8 bases, and 18 bases separated the two germline ends. CDR3 length: 15 residues. In DNA, the CDR3 is TGTGCCAGCAGCTTAGGTGTCCGGGACCCCTCACAGCAGTACTTC. It encodes CASSLGVRDPSQQYF.

The chain uses TRBV7-2 and TRBJ2-1; 11 bases align to TRBD2. Trimming cost V 6 bases and J 0 bases; bases outside gene matches: 13. The germline V gene encodes CDR1 SGHTA and CDR2 FQGNSA. The CDR3 extends over 19 amino acids. CDR3 loop: CASSPLGTSGPSSYNEQFF. The CDR3 region has the DNA TGTGCCAGCAGTCCGTTGGGGACTAGCGGACCCAGCTCCTACAATGAGCAGTTCTTC.

The chain is built from TRBV2 and TRBJ2-5; D is possibly TRBD2 (5 bases). V was cut by 5 bases and J by 5 bases, with 9 bases left in between. CDR1 is SNHLY, CDR2 FYNNEI, per germline. This CDR3 contains 12 residues. The CDR3: CASSRGGETQYF. The CDR3 nucleotides are TGTGCCAGCAGTCGGGGTGGCGAGACCCAGTACTTC.

This chain uses TRBV3-1 (or the pseudogene TRBV3-2) with TRBJ1-6; no firm D call. CDR3 length equals 14 residues. Germline V lookup: CDR1 LGHDT, CDR2 YNNKEL (reference sequence). V was pared by 4 bases and J by 7 bases, with 11 bases between. CDR3 DNA sequence: TGTGCCAGCAGCCTAAAGATCCTAAATTCACCCCTCCACTTT. Translating gives CASSLKILNSPLHF.

The rearrangement uses TRBV27 and TRBJ1-2, with D unresolved. CDR3 size: 13 residues. In germline, CDR1 is MNHEY, CDR2 SMNVEV (reference sequence). The V end was cut by 5 bases, the J end by 2 bases, with 9 bases between. The CDR3 DNA sequence: TGTGCCAGCAGTACGGATGAGAACTATGGCTACACCTTC. It yields the protein CASSTDENYGYTF.

V is TRBV5-1 and J is TRBJ2-2; 11 nucleotides match TRBD1. The junction had 7 bases not matched to a gene; V was cut back by 4 bases and J by 5 bases. Germline CDR1 reads SGHRS; CDR2 reads YFSETQ. The CDR3 has 16 amino acids. CDR3 amino acids: CASSAGQGAQTGELFF. In DNA, the CDR3 is TGCGCCAGCAGCGCCGGACAGGGGGCGCAGACCGGGGAGCTGTTTTTT.